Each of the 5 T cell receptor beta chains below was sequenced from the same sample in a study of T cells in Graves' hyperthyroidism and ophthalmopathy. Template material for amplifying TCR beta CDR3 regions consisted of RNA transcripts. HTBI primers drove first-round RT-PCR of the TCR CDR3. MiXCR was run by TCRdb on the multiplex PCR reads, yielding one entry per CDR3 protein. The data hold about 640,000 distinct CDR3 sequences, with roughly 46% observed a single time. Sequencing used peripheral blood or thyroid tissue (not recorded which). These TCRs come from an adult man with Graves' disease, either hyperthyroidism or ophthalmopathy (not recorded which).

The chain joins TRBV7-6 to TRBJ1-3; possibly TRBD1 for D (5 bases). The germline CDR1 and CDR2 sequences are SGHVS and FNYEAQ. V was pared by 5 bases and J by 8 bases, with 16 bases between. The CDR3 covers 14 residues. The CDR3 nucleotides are TGTGCCAGCAGCCCTGGGGCGTCGGGGGACACCATATATTTT. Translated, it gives CASSPGASGDTIYF.

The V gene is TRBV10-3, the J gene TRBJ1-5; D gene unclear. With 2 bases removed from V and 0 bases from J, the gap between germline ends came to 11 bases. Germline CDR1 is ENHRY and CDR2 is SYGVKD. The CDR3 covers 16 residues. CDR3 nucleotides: TGTGCCATCAGTGAGCTGGCCCTCAATAGCAATCAGCCCCAGCATTTT. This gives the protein CAISELALNSNQPQHF.

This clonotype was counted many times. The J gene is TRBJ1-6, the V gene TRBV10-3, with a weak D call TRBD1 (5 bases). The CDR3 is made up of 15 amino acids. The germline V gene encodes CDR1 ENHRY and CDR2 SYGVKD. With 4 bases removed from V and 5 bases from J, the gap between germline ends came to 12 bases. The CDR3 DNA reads TGTGCCATCAGTGGCGGGGCAGGAAATAATTCACCCCTCCACTTT. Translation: CAISGGAGNNSPLHF.

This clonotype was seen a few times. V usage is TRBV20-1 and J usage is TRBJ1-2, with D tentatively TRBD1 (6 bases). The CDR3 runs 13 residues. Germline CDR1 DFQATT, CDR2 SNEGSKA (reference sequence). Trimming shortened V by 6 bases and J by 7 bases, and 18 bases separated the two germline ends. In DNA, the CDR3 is TGCAGTGCCTACCACCGGGGGCAGGGTGGCTACACCTTC. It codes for CSAYHRGQGGYTF.

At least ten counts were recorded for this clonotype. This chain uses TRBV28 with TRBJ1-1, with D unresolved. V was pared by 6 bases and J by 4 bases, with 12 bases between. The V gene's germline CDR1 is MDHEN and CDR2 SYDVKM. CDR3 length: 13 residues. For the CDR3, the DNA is TGTGCCAGCAGCCTCACTGGGAGCACTGAAGCTTTCTTT. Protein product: CASSLTGSTEAFF.